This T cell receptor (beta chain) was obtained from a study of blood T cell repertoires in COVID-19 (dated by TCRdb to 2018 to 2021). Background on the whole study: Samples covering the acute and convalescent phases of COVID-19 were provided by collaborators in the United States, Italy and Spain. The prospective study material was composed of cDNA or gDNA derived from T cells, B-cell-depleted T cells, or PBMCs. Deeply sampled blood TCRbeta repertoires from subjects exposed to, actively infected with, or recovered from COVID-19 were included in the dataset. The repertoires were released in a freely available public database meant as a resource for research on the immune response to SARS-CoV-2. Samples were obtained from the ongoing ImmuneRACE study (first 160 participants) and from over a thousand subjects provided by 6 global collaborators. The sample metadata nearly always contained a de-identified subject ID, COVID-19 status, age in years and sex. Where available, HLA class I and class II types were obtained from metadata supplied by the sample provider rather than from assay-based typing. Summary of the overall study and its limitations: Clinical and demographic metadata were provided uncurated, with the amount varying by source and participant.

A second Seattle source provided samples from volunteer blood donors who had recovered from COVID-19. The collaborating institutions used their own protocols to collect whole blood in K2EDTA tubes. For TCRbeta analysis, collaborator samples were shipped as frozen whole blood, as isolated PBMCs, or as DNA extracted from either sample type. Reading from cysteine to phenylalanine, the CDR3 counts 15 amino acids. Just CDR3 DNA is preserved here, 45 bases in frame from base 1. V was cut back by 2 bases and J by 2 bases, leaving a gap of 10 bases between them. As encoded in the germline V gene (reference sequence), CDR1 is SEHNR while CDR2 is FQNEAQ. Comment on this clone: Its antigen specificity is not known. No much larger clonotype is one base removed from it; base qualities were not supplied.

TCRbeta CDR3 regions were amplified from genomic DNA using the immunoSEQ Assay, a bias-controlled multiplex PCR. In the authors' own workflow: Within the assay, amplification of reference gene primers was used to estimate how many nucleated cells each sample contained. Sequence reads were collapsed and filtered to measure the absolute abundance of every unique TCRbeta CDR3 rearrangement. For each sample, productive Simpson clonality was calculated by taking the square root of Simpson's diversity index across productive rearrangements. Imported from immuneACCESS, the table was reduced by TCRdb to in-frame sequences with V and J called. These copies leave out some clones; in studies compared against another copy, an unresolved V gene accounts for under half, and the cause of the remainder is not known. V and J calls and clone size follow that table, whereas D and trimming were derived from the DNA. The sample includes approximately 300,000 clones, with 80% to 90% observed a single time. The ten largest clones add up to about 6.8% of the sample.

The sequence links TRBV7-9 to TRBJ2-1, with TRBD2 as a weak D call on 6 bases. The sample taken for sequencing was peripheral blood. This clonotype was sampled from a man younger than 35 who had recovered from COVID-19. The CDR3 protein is CASSLNGEAYNEQFF. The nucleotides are TGTGCCAGCAGCTTAAATGGGGAGGCCTACAATGAGCAGTTCTTC.